The source of this T cell receptor (beta chain) is a study of CD8 T cells in Susac syndrome. With random hexamers, about 0.45 to 1 ug RNA was reverse transcribed. By means of immunoSEQ multiplex PCR, TCR beta CDR3 spanning 54 Vbeta and 13 Jbeta underwent amplification. TCRdb itself ran the immunoSEQ multiplex PCR reads through MiXCR, one entry per CDR3 protein. The data contain about 130,000 distinct CDR3 sequences, roughly 93% of them seen just once; the ten biggest clones take up over 0.3%. This CDR3 is 15 amino acids long. The germline V gene encodes CDR1 SGHRS and CDR2 YFSETQ. V lost 4 bases and J lost 2; bases outside the gene matches: 2.

This receptor was taken from a human donor with multiple sclerosis. Sequenced sample: CD8+ T cells from PBMCs. The gene calls are TRBV5-1 and TRBJ2-7; 14 nucleotides align to TRBD2. CDR3 region: CASSMTSGGAYEQYF. In DNA form, the CDR3 reads TGCGCCAGCAGCATGACTAGCGGGGGGGCCTACGAGCAGTACTTC.